The clone carrying this TCR beta chain occurred a few times. As handled by the study authors: Estimation of nucleated cell counts relied on the amplification of reference gene primers. TCRdb's copy holds only in-frame clones and misses some; the assay was immunoSEQ multiplex PCR. The DNA gave D and trimming, while V, J and clone size come from that table. Of about 170,000 clones in the sample, around four fifths were seen once. Trimming at V came to 6 bases and at J to 3 bases, leaving 9 bases not matched to a gene. Germline V gene sequence: CDR1 MNHEY, CDR2 SMNVEV (reference sequence). CDR3 length equals 16 residues. The sample belongs to a study of blood T cell repertoires in COVID-19. Study context: Italy, Spain and the United States were the sources of the convalescent and acute COVID-19 samples. Nucleic acid was either cDNA or gDNA, and it came from T cells, B-cell-depleted T cells, or PBMCs.

This rearrangement joins TRBV27 to TRBJ1-2; 11 positions match TRBD1. The sample taken for sequencing was peripheral blood. The sequence came from a woman aged 80 or over with active or convalescent COVID-19. The CDR3 loop reads CASSKRTGQGDYGYTF. The CDR3 bases are TGTGCCAGCAGCAAGCGTACGGGACAGGGGGACTATGGCTACACCTTC.